The rows below give T cell receptor beta chains drawn from one sample of a study of vaccination effects on CD4 cells after COVID-19. The table came from immunoSEQ multiplex PCR; TCRdb's copy has only in-frame clones and leaves some out. In the table there are approximately 31,000 clones, approximately 78% of which are singletons. These TCRs' antigens remain unknown. The material sequenced was CD4+ T cells from PBMCs cultured with a peptide pool, taken before COVID-19 vaccination. The receptors derive from a human donor who had a prior SARS-CoV-2 infection. The CDR3 runs from the conserved cysteine through the conserved F or W. D genes are given only for firm matches. Expanded clones are given a class, and other clones once, few, many or no size at all.

cdr3_nt	cdr3_aa	clone_size	d_call	j_call	v_call
TGTGCCAGCAACCGATGGCAGGGTGAGCAGTTCTTC	CASNRWQGEQFF	once	.	TRBJ2-1	TRBV2
TGTGCCTGGGCGCGGGGACAAGACTACGAGCAGTACTTC	CAWARGQDYEQYF	.	.	TRBJ2-7	TRBV30
TGTGCCAGCAGCGGGGGCGGAGTGTCAGGTGTATACGAGCAGTACTTC	CASSGGGVSGVYEQYF	.	.	TRBJ2-7	TRBV5-5
TGTGCCAGCTCAGATCAGTCCGTCCGGAGTGAAAAACTGTTTTTT	CASSDQSVRSEKLFF	.	.	TRBJ1-4	TRBV18
TGTGCCTGGAGCTTTAAATGGGGGACTAGCGGGATGGAGACCCAGTACTTC	CAWSFKWGTSGMETQYF	.	TRBD2	TRBJ2-5	TRBV30
TGTGCCAGCAGCCCCCGGGTCGGATCCTCCGGGTCGAATGAGCAGTTCTTC	CASSPRVGSSGSNEQFF	.	.	TRBJ2-1	TRBV7-2
TGTGCCAGCAGTGGGGGGACAGGGGGCTTTGTCGGGGAGCTGTTTTTT	CASSGGTGGFVGELFF	few	TRBD1	TRBJ2-2	TRBV6-1
TGTGCCAGCAGCTTAGATCTCGTCAGGGTCTCTGGAAACACCATATATTTT	CASSLDLVRVSGNTIYF	.	.	TRBJ1-3	TRBV11-2
TGTGCCAGCAGCTCCCGGGACAGCCGTGAAAAACTGTTTTTT	CASSSRDSREKLFF	.	TRBD1	TRBJ1-4	TRBV5-6
TGTGCCAGCAGCTTAGAGTCGGCAACCATGAACACTGAAGCTTTCTTT	CASSLESATMNTEAFF	.	.	TRBJ1-1	TRBV7-6
TGTGCCAGCAGGGAGACTAGCGTATACAATGAGCAGTTCTTC	CASRETSVYNEQFF	.	TRBD2	TRBJ2-1	TRBV2
TGTGCCATCAGTAGCCGGCCGGGGACAGGGGGTTCTAACTATGGCTACACCTTC	CAISSRPGTGGSNYGYTF	few	TRBD1	TRBJ1-2	TRBV10-3
TGTGCCAGCAGCTTGGATGGGCCGTACAATGAGCAGTTCTTC	CASSLDGPYNEQFF	.	.	TRBJ2-1	TRBV5-8
TGTGCCAGCAGCCAAGAGGCCCCGCTCCCGAACACCGGGGAGCTGTTTTTT	CASSQEAPLPNTGELFF	.	.	TRBJ2-2	TRBV3-1/TRBV3-2
TGTGCCAGCTCACCACAGGGGCCGGGGTTGACCCAAGAGACCCAGTACTTC	CASSPQGPGLTQETQYF	.	.	TRBJ2-5	TRBV18
TGTGCCAGCAGTGCAGGACAGGCCTATGGCTACACCTTC	CASSAGQAYGYTF	.	TRBD1	TRBJ1-2	TRBV2
TGCGCCAGCAGCTCCGGACTAAGGGAGACCCAGTACTTC	CASSSGLRETQYF	once	.	TRBJ2-5	TRBV5-1
TGTGCCAGCAGCTTAGCGAGACCGGGACTAGCGGTCACAGATACGCAGTATTTT	CASSLARPGLAVTDTQYF	.	TRBD2	TRBJ2-3	TRBV11-2
TGTGCCAGCTCACCGGGGAGCACAGATACGCAGTATTTT	CASSPGSTDTQYF	.	.	TRBJ2-3	TRBV18
TGTGCCACCCGGGTTTCGGGAGAGCAGTACTTC	CATRVSGEQYF	few	.	TRBJ2-7	TRBV2
TGTGCCAGCAGTTACAGGGCCGCCCGGTTTTCGGGAGCTTTCTTT	CASSYRAARFSGAFF	few	.	TRBJ1-1	TRBV2
TGTGCCAGCAGTGGGACCGGAGGGAGCTACACCTTC	CASSGTGGSYTF	.	.	TRBJ1-2	TRBV27
TGTGCCAGCAGTGTAGAGTCACCCCTCCACTTT	CASSVESPLHF	.	.	TRBJ1-6	TRBV2
TGTGCCAGCAGCTTCATGTACGAGCAGTACTTC	CASSFMYEQYF	.	.	TRBJ2-7	TRBV6-5
TGTGCCAGCAGCTTGGCCAGGGCGGGGGAAAAACTGTTTTTT	CASSLARAGEKLFF	.	.	TRBJ1-4	TRBV5-5
TGTGCCAGCAGTTGGCGGACAGGGAACGATGAGCAGTTCTTC	CASSWRTGNDEQFF	.	TRBD1	TRBJ2-1	TRBV6-2/TRBV6-3
TGTGCCAGCAGCTTTAACAGGGAGGCAGATACGCAGTATTTT	CASSFNREADTQYF	.	.	TRBJ2-3	TRBV11-2
TGCGCCAGCAGCCAAGGGGTGTTAGAGACCCAGTACTTC	CASSQGVLETQYF	.	.	TRBJ2-5	TRBV4-1
TGTGCCAGCAGCTTGTTGGGGGGCAGGGAGCAGTACTTC	CASSLLGGREQYF	.	.	TRBJ2-7	TRBV5-4
TGTGCCTGGAGTCTCTTAGCTAACTATGGCTACACCTTC	CAWSLLANYGYTF	.	.	TRBJ1-2	TRBV30
TGTGCCAGCTCGAAGGGGGCCTACAATGAGCAGTTCTTC	CASSKGAYNEQFF	once	.	TRBJ2-1	TRBV11-3
TGCGCCAGCAGCCAAGCCGGACTGGACTACAATGAGCAGTTCTTC	CASSQAGLDYNEQFF	once	.	TRBJ2-1	TRBV4-1
TGTGCCAGCAGCCAAGACCGCAATTCACCCCTCCACTTT	CASSQDRNSPLHF	.	.	TRBJ1-6	TRBV3-1/TRBV3-2
TGTGCCAGCAGCTGGAAACAGGGGGCCGCAGATACGCAGTATTTT	CASSWKQGAADTQYF	.	TRBD1	TRBJ2-3	TRBV5-6
TGTGCCAGCTCACCAGAAGGGGACCTCCTCGTCTTCACCTTC	CASSPEGDLLVFTF	.	.	TRBJ1-2	TRBV18
TGCGCCAGCAGCCGTGGGACAGCCCAAGAGACCCAGTACTTC	CASSRGTAQETQYF	.	TRBD1	TRBJ2-5	TRBV5-1
TGCGCCAGCAGCCAAGTAGGGATCGGAGGCTACACCTTC	CASSQVGIGGYTF	.	.	TRBJ1-2	TRBV4-3
TGTGCCAGCAGCCCCCGGGCAACTAATGAAAAACTGTTTTTT	CASSPRATNEKLFF	.	.	TRBJ1-4	TRBV6-5
TGTGCCAGCAGTTTGGGCATAGGGGGAAACACCATATATTTT	CASSLGIGGNTIYF	.	.	TRBJ1-3	TRBV27
TGTGCCAGCAGCGAAAAAAGGACAGGGTGGGAGCTGTTTTTT	CASSEKRTGWELFF	once	TRBD1	TRBJ2-2	TRBV2